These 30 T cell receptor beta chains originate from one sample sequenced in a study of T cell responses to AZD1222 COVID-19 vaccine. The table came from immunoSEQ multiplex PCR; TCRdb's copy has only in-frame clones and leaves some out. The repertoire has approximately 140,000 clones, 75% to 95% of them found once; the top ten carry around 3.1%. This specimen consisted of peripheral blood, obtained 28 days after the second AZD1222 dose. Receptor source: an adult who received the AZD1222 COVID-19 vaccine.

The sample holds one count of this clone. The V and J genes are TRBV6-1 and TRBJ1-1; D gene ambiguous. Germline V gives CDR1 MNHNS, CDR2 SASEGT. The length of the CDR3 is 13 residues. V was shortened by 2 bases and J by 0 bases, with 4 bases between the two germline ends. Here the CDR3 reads CASSEMMNTEAFF. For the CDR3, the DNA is TGTGCCAGCAGTGAAATGATGAACACTGAAGCTTTCTTT.

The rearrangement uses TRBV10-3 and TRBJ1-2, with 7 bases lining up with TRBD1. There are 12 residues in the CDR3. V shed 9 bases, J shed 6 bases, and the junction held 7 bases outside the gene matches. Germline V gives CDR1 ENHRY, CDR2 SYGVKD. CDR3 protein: CAIDRATDGYTF. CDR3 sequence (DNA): TGTGCCATAGACAGGGCCACTGATGGCTACACCTTC.

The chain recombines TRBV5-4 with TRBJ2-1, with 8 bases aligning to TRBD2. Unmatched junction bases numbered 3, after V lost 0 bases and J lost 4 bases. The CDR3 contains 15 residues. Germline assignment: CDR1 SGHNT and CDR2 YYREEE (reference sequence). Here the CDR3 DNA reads TGTGCCAGCAGCTTGGCGGGAGGGATTTACAATGAGCAGTTCTTC. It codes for CASSLAGGIYNEQFF.

CDR3 sequence (DNA): TGTGCCAGCAGCTTAAAAGCTAGCGGGAGAACCGGGGAGCTGTTTTTT. Protein: CASSLKASGRTGELFF. This chain connects TRBV11-2 to TRBJ2-2, with 10 bases identical to TRBD2. Looked up from germline, CDR1 is SGHAT and CDR2 is FQNNGV. The V gene end was trimmed by 2 bases and the J gene end by 5 bases; junction bases not matched to a gene: 5. The CDR3 extends over 16 amino acids. The full variable domain, completed using reference TRBV11-2 and TRBJ2-2, is EAGVAQSPRYKIIEKRQSVAFWCNPISGHATLYWYQQILGQGPKLLIQFQNNGVVDDSQLPKDRFSAERLKGVDSTLKIQPAKLEDSAVYLCASSLKASGRTGELFFGEGSRLTVL.

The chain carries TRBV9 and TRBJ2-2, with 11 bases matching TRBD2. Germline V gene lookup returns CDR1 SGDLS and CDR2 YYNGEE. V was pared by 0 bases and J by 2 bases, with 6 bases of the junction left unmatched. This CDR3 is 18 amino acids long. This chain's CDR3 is CASSVGSLAGGNTGELFF. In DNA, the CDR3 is TGTGCCAGCAGCGTAGGCTCGCTAGCGGGAGGAAACACCGGGGAGCTGTTTTTT.

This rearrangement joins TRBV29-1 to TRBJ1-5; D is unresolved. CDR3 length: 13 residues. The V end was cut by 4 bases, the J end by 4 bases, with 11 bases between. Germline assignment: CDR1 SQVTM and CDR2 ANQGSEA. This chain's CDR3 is CSVVQSANQPQHF. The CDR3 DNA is TGCAGCGTTGTTCAGTCAGCAAATCAGCCCCAGCATTTT.

The CDR3 DNA is TGTGCCAGCAGTTTCGGGTCCCCAAAGCAGTTCTTC. It yields the protein CASSFGSPKQFF. The V call is TRBV27, the J call TRBJ2-1, with D hard to call. This CDR3 comprises 12 residues. V was cut by 3 bases and J by 11 bases, with 11 bases left in between. Germline V gene lookup returns CDR1 MNHEY and CDR2 SMNVEV (reference sequence).

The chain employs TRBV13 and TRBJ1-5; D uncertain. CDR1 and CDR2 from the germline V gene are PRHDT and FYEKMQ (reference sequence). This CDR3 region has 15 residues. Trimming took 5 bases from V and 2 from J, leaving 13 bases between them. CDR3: CASSQTPYGNQPQHF. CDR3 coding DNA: TGTGCCAGCAGCCAAACCCCATACGGCAATCAGCCCCAGCATTTT. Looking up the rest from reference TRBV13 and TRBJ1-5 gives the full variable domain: AAGVIQSPRHLIKEKRETATLKCYPIPRHDTVYWYQQGPGQDPQFLISFYEKMQSDKGSIPDRFSAQQFSDYHSELNMSSLELGDSALYFCASSQTPYGNQPQHFGDGTRLSIL.

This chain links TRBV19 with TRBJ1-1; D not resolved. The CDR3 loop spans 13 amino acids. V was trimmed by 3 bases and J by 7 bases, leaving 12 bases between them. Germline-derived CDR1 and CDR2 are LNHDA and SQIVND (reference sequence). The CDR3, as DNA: TGTGCCAGTAGTATCGAGAGGGTAGGTGAAGCTTTCTTT. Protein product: CASSIERVGEAFF.

In DNA form, the CDR3 reads TGTGCCAGCAGCCAAGACCCCGGCGGCTACACCTTC. This codes for CASSQDPGGYTF. This sequence joins TRBV14 and TRBJ1-2; D gene uncertain. V was clipped by 0 bases and J by 8 bases, with 7 bases between them. CDR1 SGHDN and CDR2 FVKESK come from the germline V gene. The CDR3 extends over 12 amino acids.

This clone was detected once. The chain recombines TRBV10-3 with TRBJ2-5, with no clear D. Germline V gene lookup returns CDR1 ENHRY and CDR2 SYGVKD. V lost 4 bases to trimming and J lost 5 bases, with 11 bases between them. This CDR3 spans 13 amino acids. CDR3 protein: CAISGTSRETQYF. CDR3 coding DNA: TGTGCCATCAGTGGGACGAGTCGGGAGACCCAGTACTTC.

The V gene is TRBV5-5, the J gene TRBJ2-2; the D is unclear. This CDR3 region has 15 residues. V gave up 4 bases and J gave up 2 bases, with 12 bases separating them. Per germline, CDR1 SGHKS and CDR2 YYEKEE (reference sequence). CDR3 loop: CASSPRSLNTGELFF. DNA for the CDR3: TGTGCCAGCAGCCCGAGAAGCTTAAACACCGGGGAGCTGTTTTTT.

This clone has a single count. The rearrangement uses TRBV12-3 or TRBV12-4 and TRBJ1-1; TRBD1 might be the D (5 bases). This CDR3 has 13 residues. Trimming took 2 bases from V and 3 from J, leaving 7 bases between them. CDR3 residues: CASSLQGYTEAFF. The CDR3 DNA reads TGTGCCAGCAGTTTACAGGGATACACTGAAGCTTTCTTT.

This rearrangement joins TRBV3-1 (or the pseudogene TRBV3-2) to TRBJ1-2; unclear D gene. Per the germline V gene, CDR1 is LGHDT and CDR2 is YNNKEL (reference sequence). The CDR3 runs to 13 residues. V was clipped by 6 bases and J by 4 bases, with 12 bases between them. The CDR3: CASSPGLVYGYTF. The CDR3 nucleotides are TGTGCCAGCAGTCCGGGCCTCGTCTATGGCTACACCTTC.

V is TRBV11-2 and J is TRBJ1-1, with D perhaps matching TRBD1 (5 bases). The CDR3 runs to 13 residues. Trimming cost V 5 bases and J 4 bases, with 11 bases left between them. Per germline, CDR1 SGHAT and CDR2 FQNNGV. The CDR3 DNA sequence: TGTGCCAGCAGCCTGTCGGGACTCACTGAAGCTTTCTTT. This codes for CASSLSGLTEAFF.

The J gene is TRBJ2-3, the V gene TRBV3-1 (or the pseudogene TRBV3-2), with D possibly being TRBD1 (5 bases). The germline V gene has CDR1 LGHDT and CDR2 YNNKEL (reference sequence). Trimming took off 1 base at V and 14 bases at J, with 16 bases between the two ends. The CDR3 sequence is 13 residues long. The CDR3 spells CASSQGGYGLGYF. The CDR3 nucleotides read TGTGCCAGCAGCCAAGGGGGCTACGGTCTGGGGTATTTT.

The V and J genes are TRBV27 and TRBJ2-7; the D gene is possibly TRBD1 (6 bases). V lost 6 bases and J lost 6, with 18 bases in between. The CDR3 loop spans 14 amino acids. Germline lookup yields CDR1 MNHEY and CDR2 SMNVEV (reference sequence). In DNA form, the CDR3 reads TGTGCCAGCAGCCCCTCCAGGGGAAACGGCGAGCAGTACTTC. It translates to CASSPSRGNGEQYF.

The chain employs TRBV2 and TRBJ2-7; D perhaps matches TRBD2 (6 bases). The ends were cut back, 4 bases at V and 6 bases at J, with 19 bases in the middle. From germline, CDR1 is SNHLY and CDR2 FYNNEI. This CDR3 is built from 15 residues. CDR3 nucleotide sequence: TGTGCCAGCAGTGGGAATTGGGAGGTGACGGGCGAGCAGTACTTC. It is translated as CASSGNWEVTGEQYF.

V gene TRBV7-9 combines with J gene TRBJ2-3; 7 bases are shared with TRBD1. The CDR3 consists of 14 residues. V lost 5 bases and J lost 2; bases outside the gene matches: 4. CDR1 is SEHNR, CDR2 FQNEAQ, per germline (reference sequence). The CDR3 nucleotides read TGTGCCAGCAGCGCGGACAGGTTCACAGATACGCAGTATTTT. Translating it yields CASSADRFTDTQYF.

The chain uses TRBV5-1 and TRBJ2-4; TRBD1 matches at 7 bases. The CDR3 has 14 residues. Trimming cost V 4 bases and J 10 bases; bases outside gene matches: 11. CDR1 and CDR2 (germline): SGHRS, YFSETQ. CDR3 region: CASSIGQAQRIQYF. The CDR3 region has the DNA TGCGCCAGCAGCATAGGACAGGCTCAGAGGATTCAGTACTTC.

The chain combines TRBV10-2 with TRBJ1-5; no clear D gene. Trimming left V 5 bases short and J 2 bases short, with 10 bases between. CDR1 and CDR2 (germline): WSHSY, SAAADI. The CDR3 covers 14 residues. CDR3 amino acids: CASSPDVGNQPQHF. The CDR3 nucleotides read TGCGCCAGCAGTCCGGACGTGGGCAATCAGCCCCAGCATTTT.

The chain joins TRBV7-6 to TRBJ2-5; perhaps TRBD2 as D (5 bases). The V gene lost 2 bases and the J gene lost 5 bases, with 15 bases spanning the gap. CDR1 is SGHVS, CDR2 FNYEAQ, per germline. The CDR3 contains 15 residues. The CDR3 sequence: CASSLKIRETETQYF. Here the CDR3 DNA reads TGTGCCAGCAGCTTAAAAATTCGGGAAACGGAGACCCAGTACTTC.

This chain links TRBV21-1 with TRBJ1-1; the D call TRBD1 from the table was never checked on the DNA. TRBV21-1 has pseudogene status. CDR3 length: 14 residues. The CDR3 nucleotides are TGTGCCAGCAGCCCCCCGACAGGGGAATCGGAAGCTTTCTTT. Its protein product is CASSPPTGESEAFF.

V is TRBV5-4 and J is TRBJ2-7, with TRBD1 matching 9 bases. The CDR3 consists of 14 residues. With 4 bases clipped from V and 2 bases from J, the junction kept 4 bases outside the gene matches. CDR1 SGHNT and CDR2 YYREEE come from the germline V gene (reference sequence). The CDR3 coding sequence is TGTGCCAGCAGCCAGAGGACAGGGGCCTACGAGCAGTACTTC. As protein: CASSQRTGAYEQYF.

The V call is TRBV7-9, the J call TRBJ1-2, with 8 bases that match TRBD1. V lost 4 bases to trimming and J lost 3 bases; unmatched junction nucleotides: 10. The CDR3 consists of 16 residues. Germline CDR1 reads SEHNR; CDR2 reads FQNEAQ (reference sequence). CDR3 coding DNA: TGTGCCAGCAGCTCCAACAGGGGGTTATTGGACTATGGCTACACCTTC. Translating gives CASSSNRGLLDYGYTF.

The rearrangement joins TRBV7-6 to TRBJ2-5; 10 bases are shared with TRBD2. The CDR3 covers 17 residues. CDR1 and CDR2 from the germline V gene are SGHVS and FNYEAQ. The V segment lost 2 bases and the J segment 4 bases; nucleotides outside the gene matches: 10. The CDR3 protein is CASSLRASGRGRETQYF. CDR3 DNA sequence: TGTGCCAGCAGCTTAAGGGCTAGCGGGAGAGGGAGAGAGACCCAGTACTTC.

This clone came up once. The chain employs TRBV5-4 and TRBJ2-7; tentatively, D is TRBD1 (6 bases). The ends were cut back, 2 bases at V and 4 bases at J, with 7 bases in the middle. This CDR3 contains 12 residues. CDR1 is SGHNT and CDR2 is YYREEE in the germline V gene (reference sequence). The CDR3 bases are TGTGCCAGCAGCTTTCAGGGGTACGAGCAGTACTTC. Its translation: CASSFQGYEQYF.

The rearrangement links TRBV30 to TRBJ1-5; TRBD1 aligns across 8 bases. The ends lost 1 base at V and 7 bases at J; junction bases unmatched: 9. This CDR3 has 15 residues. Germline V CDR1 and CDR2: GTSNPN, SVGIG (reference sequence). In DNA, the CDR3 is TGTGCCTGGAGTGCCAGGACAGGGATTCGACAGCCCCAGCATTTT. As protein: CAWSARTGIRQPQHF.

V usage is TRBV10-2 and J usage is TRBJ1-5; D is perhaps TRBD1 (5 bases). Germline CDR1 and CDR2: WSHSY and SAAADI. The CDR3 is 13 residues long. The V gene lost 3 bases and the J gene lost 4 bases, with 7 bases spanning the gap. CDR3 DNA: TGCGCCAGCAGTGATCGGGGGAATCAGCCCCAGCATTTT. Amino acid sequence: CASSDRGNQPQHF.

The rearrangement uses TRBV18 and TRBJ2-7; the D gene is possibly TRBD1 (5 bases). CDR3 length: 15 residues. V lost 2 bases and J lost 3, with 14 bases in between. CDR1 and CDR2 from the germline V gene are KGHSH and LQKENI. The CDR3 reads CASSPRGRADYEQYF. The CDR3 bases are TGTGCCAGCTCACCAAGGGGTCGGGCAGACTACGAGCAGTACTTC.